Following are 23 T cell receptor beta chains from one sample sequenced in a study of OX40 agonist ivuxolimab in advanced cancers. Profiling relied on immunoSEQ multiplex PCR, and the TCRdb table lists in-frame clones only, not all of them. The sample yields approximately 74,000 clones, 90% seen once. Here the sequenced sample was CD4+ or CD8+ T cells sorted from blood, taken in a trial of the OX40 agonist ivuxolimab. These receptors came from an adult with an advanced solid tumor such as melanoma, head and neck, liver or kidney cancer.

This chain connects TRBV10-3 to TRBJ2-2; 7 bases match TRBD1. Per the germline V gene, CDR1 is ENHRY and CDR2 is SYGVKD. The CDR3 totals 14 residues. J gave up 6 bases and V 6 bases, and 7 bases lay outside the gene matches. The CDR3 spells CAIRLGQIAGELFF. DNA for the CDR3: TGTGCCATCAGACTGGGACAGATCGCCGGGGAGCTGTTTTTT.

The gene calls are TRBV7-8 and TRBJ1-5, with D perhaps TRBD1 (6 bases). V dropped 3 bases and J dropped 3 bases, with 9 bases sitting between them. The CDR3 is made up of 14 amino acids. Germline V CDR1 and CDR2: SGHVS, FQNEAQ. CDR3 amino acids: CASSFGQYNQPQHF. CDR3 nucleotides: TGTGCCAGCAGCTTTGGACAGTACAATCAGCCCCAGCATTTT. Based on the CDR3 plus reference TRBV7-8 and TRBJ1-5, the full variable domain is GAGVSQSPRYKVAKRGQDVALRCDPISGHVSLFWYQQALGQGPEFLTYFQNEAQLDKSGLPSDRFFAERPEGSVSTLKIQRTQQEDSAVYLCASSFGQYNQPQHFGDGTRLSIL.

This chain links TRBV29-1 with TRBJ2-3, with TRBD2 as a possible D gene (6 bases). The CDR3 extends over 13 amino acids. V shed 6 bases and J shed 4 bases, with 14 bases lying between them. The germline gives CDR1 SQVTM, CDR2 ANQGSEA. CDR3 sequence reads: CSVRPGSADTQYF. In DNA, the CDR3 is TGCAGCGTCCGGCCCGGGAGCGCAGATACGCAGTATTTT.

V and J are TRBV19 and TRBJ1-4; D remains ambiguous. From germline, CDR1 is LNHDA and CDR2 SQIVND (reference sequence). The CDR3 consists of 16 residues. V was pared by 2 bases and J by 0 bases, with 10 bases between. The chain's CDR3 is CASSITWVATNEKLFF. The CDR3 bases are TGTGCCAGTAGTATAACGTGGGTTGCAACTAATGAAAAACTGTTTTTT.

DNA for the CDR3: TGTGCCAGCAGCCTCGGGCAGGGTCGGTCCTACGAGCAGTACTTC. Translation gives CASSLGQGRSYEQYF. The chain links TRBV27 to TRBJ2-7; perhaps TRBD1 as D (5 bases). The CDR3 totals 15 residues. V was pared by 6 bases and J by 1 base, with 16 bases between. Germline values: CDR1 MNHEY, CDR2 SMNVEV (reference sequence).

This clone was counted a single time. The rearrangement uses TRBV29-1 and TRBJ2-1; the D gene is possibly TRBD2 (6 bases). Germline-derived CDR1 and CDR2 are SQVTM and ANQGSEA. Trimming left V 4 bases short and J 6 bases short, with 13 bases between. CDR3 length: 13 residues. The CDR3 region is CSVGAGKTNEQFF. The DNA of the CDR3 is TGCAGCGTTGGGGCGGGAAAAACCAATGAGCAGTTCTTC.

V gene TRBV11-2 combines with J gene TRBJ2-7, with D unclear. The germline gives CDR1 SGHAT, CDR2 FQNNGV. V was trimmed by 1 base and J by 5 bases, leaving 9 bases between them. The length of the CDR3 is 13 residues. In nucleotides, the CDR3 is TGTGCCAGCAGCTTAGGCGTCCAGGACGAGCAGTACTTC. Protein: CASSLGVQDEQYF.

V gene TRBV5-5 combines with J gene TRBJ1-5, with TRBD1 as a possible D gene (5 bases). CDR3 length: 14 amino acids. Germline V gives CDR1 SGHKS, CDR2 YYEKEE (reference sequence). V lost 0 bases, J lost 7 bases, and 11 bases lay in between. The CDR3 region is CASSLEGDRQPQHF. CDR3 DNA sequence: TGTGCCAGCAGCTTGGAAGGGGATCGCCAGCCCCAGCATTTT.

This chain joins TRBV7-8 and TRBJ1-4; D is possibly TRBD1 (6 bases). The CDR3 is 16 residues long. The V end lost 7 bases, the J end lost 4 bases, and 19 bases lay between the germline ends. Germline CDR1 SGHVS, CDR2 FQNEAQ. The CDR3 spells CASTLGPQGNNEKLFF. CDR3 bases: TGTGCCAGCACCCTAGGCCCACAGGGCAATAATGAAAAACTGTTTTTT.

The chain carries TRBV5-6 and TRBJ1-4; D is undetermined. Trimming stripped 1 base from V and 7 bases from J, with 11 bases between. Looked up from germline, CDR1 is SGHDT and CDR2 is YYEEEE. CDR3 size: 14 residues. Here the CDR3 DNA reads TGTGCCAGCAGCTTGCGGGAGGTCGCTGAAAAACTGTTTTTT. It yields the protein CASSLREVAEKLFF.

Worth noting for this clone: An end of the junction does not agree with germline; a read error may underlie this. This chain uses TRBV15 with TRBJ2-4; TRBD2 matches at 10 bases. In germline, CDR1 is LNHNV, CDR2 YYDKDF (reference sequence). The CDR3 length is 12 residues. The CDR3 protein is CATSRGGLAVAF. The CDR3 DNA reads TGTGCCACCAGCAGAGGTGGACTAGCGGTTGCCTTC.

The genes are TRBV23-1 and TRBJ2-1; D assignment may be TRBD1 or TRBD2 (5 bases each). TRBV23-1 is an ORF; its function is uncertain. Trimming removed 2 bases from V and 0 bases from J, with 17 bases in between. The CDR3 is 18 residues long. The CDR3 nucleotides are TGCGCCAGCAGTCAACCCGGGACCTCGCCCTGCTCCTACAATGAGCAGTTCTTC. Residues: CASSQPGTSPCSYNEQFF.

V gene TRBV2 combines with J gene TRBJ2-7; tentative D call: TRBD2 (6 bases). Trimming cost V 1 base and J 0 bases, with 10 bases left between them. The germline gives CDR1 SNHLY, CDR2 FYNNEI. The CDR3 runs 15 residues. CDR3 nucleotides: TGTGCCAGCAGTGAAGGCGGGGCCCGCTCCTACGAGCAGTACTTC. This translates into CASSEGGARSYEQYF.

V usage is TRBV5-8 and J usage is TRBJ1-5; D possibly corresponds to TRBD1 (6 bases). CDR1 SGHTS and CDR2 YDEGEE come from the germline V gene. V lost 4 bases to trimming and J lost 2 bases, with 16 bases between them. CDR3 length equals 16 residues. CDR3 sequence (DNA): TGTGCCAGCAGCAAAGGACAGAGGATAGGCAATCAGCCCCAGCATTTT. It is translated as CASSKGQRIGNQPQHF.

V and J are TRBV6-1 and TRBJ1-2; a weak D match, TRBD1 (6 bases). Germline CDR1 is MNHNS and CDR2 is SASEGT. V gave up 7 bases and J gave up 3 bases, with 18 bases separating them. This CDR3 spans 15 amino acids. The CDR3 nucleotides are TGTGCCAGCACCAATCAGGGGCGCCCGGACTATGGCTACACCTTC. Its protein is CASTNQGRPDYGYTF.

The J gene is TRBJ2-7, the V gene TRBV2; 13 positions match TRBD2. The CDR3 is 19 amino acids. Germline lookup yields CDR1 SNHLY and CDR2 FYNNEI. V shed 6 bases and J 2 bases; nucleotides not matched to a gene: 16. The CDR3 DNA reads as TGTGCCAGCAGACATAACACCCGACTAGCGGGGGGCCCTACCTACGAGCAGTACTTC. Residues: CASRHNTRLAGGPTYEQYF. The complete variable domain, with remaining parts taken from reference TRBV2 and TRBJ2-7, reads EPEVTQTPSHQVTQMGQEVILRCVPISNHLYFYWYRQILGQKVEFLVSFYNNEISEKSEIFDDQFSVERPDGSNFTLKIRSTKLEDSAMYFCASRHNTRLAGGPTYEQYFGPGTRLTVT.

The genes are TRBV4-3 and TRBJ2-1, with D hard to call. Trimming left V 0 bases short and J 3 bases short, with 15 bases between. The germline V gene encodes CDR1 LGHNA and CDR2 YSLEER. This CDR3 region has 17 residues. The CDR3 protein is CASSQDPSVTNYNEQFF. The CDR3 region has the DNA TGCGCCAGCAGCCAAGATCCGAGCGTCACCAACTACAATGAGCAGTTCTTC.

This clone was found once. The CDR3 DNA follows: TGCGCCAGCAGCCGAACGGTGGGGACTGAAGCTTTCTTT. Its protein product is CASSRTVGTEAFF. The J gene is TRBJ1-1, the V gene TRBV4-1; D ambiguous. Germline V lookup: CDR1 MGHRA, CDR2 YSYEKL. The CDR3 extends over 13 amino acids. Trimming took off 4 bases at V and 5 bases at J, with 11 bases between the two ends.

The rearrangement uses TRBV10-3 and TRBJ2-7; possible D gene TRBD2, 5 bases. There are 14 residues in the CDR3. The V and J ends lost 3 bases and 5 bases respectively, with 14 bases between them. Germline loops: CDR1 ENHRY, CDR2 SYGVKD. The CDR3 region is CAISDSGTHDEQYF. DNA for the CDR3: TGTGCCATCAGTGACAGCGGCACTCACGACGAGCAGTACTTC.

The chain uses TRBV2 and TRBJ2-2; no reliable D call. This CDR3 has 14 residues. Trimming pared 8 bases from V and 4 bases from J, leaving 14 bases between. Germline loops: CDR1 SNHLY, CDR2 FYNNEI. The CDR3 nucleotides are TGTGCCAGCTTACCAGGCCGTGGCACCGGGGAGCTGTTTTTT. Translating gives CASLPGRGTGELFF.

The chain links TRBV14 to TRBJ2-1, with D maybe TRBD1 (5 bases). CDR1 and CDR2 from the germline V gene are SGHDN and FVKESK. The CDR3 has 12 residues. The V end was cut by 3 bases, the J end by 12 bases, with 12 bases between. The CDR3 DNA is TGTGCCAGCAGCCAGGATGGACATTCGCAGTTCTTC. Protein sequence: CASSQDGHSQFF.

The V gene is TRBV18, the J gene TRBJ2-3; D is unresolved. The CDR3 has 16 amino acids. V was shortened by 3 bases and J by 0 bases, with 13 bases between the two germline ends. Germline V CDR1 and CDR2: KGHSH, LQKENI. CDR3 loop: CASSPIQMTSTDTQYF. The CDR3, as DNA: TGTGCCAGCTCACCCATCCAGATGACTAGCACAGATACGCAGTATTTT.

V and J are TRBV7-2 and TRBJ1-1; D possibly corresponds to TRBD1 (6 bases). Germline V lookup: CDR1 SGHTA, CDR2 FQGNSA. The length of the CDR3 is 15 residues. Deletions cut 0 bases from V and 1 base from J, with 9 bases between. This CDR3 is CASSLAPGANTEAFF. The CDR3 region has the DNA TGTGCCAGCAGCTTAGCCCCAGGGGCGAACACTGAAGCTTTCTTT.